The source of this T cell receptor beta chain is a study of CD8+ T cells in alopecia areata. Treatment noted: oral pan-JAK inhibitor, 5-10 mg twice daily. The sequencing template was cDNA reverse transcribed from extracted RNA. The method was immunoSEQ multiplex PCR; TCRdb's version includes in-frame clones alone and lacks a portion of them. This sample yields about 210,000 clones, of which around 65% are seen a single time; 3.5% to 5% belongs to the top ten. Germline V gene data show CDR1 as MNHEY and CDR2 as SMNVEV (reference sequence). V gave up 5 bases and J gave up 0 bases; unmatched junction bases: 3. The CDR3 is made up of 14 amino acids.

This clonotype was sampled from a human donor with alopecia areata. The sample was CD4+ T cells sorted from blood, taken at week 4, from a patient treated with tofacitinib. The genes are TRBV27 and TRBJ2-7, with 8 bases that match TRBD1. The CDR3 loop reads CASSPDRVSYEQYF. The CDR3 nucleotides are TGTGCCAGCAGTCCGGACAGGGTCTCCTACGAGCAGTACTTC.